The 14 T cell receptor beta chains below come from one sample, sequenced in a study of Graves' ophthalmopathy and Graves' hyperthyroidism. Beta-chain TCR CDR3 regions were amplified from RNA transcripts. Amplification began with first-round RT-PCR using HTBI primers, then second-round multiplex PCR was performed. TCRdb re-derived calls from the multiplex PCR reads in MiXCR, one entry per CDR3 protein. The table lists about 480,000 distinct CDR3 sequences, roughly 14% of them singletons, with 8% to 10% in the top ten. Sequencing input: blood. The receptor set was obtained from a woman between 25 and 40 years old with Graves' ophthalmopathy.

The CDR3 DNA reads TGTGCCAGTAGTATCGAGGGGGCGAGCACCGGGGAGCTGTTTTTT. Translation gives CASSIEGASTGELFF. The rearrangement uses TRBV19 and TRBJ2-2, with 7 bases identical to TRBD1. Germline trimming cut 3 bases from V and 4 bases from J; bases unmatched to any gene: 5. The CDR3 spans 15 residues. Germline CDR1 LNHDA, CDR2 SQIVND (reference sequence).

CDR3 nucleotides: TGCAGTTCATACGAAGCGGGGGGGTACGAGCAGTACTTC. The encoded protein is CSSYEAGGYEQYF. The chain carries TRBV20-1 and TRBJ2-7, with 10 positions matching TRBD2. Germline-derived CDR1 and CDR2 are DFQATT and SNEGSKA (reference sequence). The CDR3 is 13 amino acids. V was pared by 8 bases and J by 4 bases, with 8 bases of the junction left unmatched.

This clonotype has a count of ten or more. The chain links TRBV7-1 to TRBJ2-7, with TRBD2 as a possible D gene (6 bases). TRBV7-1 is recorded as an ORF, its role being uncertain. The CDR3 contains 20 residues. Trimming shortened V by 3 bases and J by 5 bases, and 32 bases separated the two germline ends. CDR3 nucleotides: TGTGCCAGCAGCTCTAGCCGGAGGGCGACGGGACGGGCCCCCCGAAACGAGCAGTACTTC. Translation gives CASSSSRRATGRAPRNEQYF.

This clonotype was recorded at least ten times. The chain joins TRBV20-1 to TRBJ2-7; D not certain. Germline CDR1 DFQATT, CDR2 SNEGSKA (reference sequence). The CDR3 extends over 12 amino acids. The V and J ends lost 2 bases and 0 bases respectively, with 5 bases between them. For the CDR3, the DNA is TGCAGTGCTAGATCGACCTCCTACGAGCAGTACTTC. This translates into CSARSTSYEQYF.

Ten or more counts support this clonotype. The rearrangement links TRBV3-1 to TRBJ2-5; tentatively, D is TRBD1 or TRBD2 (5 bases each). The length of the CDR3 is 14 residues. Germline assignment: CDR1 LGHDT and CDR2 YNNKEL (reference sequence). V lost 2 bases and J lost 4, with 11 bases in between. The CDR3 coding sequence is TGTGCCAGCAGCCAATACAGGACTTTAGAGACCCAGTACTTC. Its protein product is CASSQYRTLETQYF.

This clonotype was observed many times. The chain recombines TRBV28 with TRBJ2-2; TRBD2 might be the D (6 bases). Trimming took 3 bases from V and 5 from J, leaving 16 bases between them. The CDR3 covers 16 residues. Per germline, CDR1 MDHEN and CDR2 SYDVKM. The CDR3 protein is CASSFTPGVGTGELFF. The CDR3 bases are TGTGCCAGCAGTTTCACCCCGGGGGTCGGAACCGGGGAGCTGTTTTTT.

This clonotype was seen ten or more times. The gene calls are TRBV6-1 and TRBJ1-1; no clear D gene. The CDR3 covers 13 residues. Deletions cut 5 bases from V and 4 bases from J, with 11 bases between. Germline CDR1 reads MNHNS; CDR2 reads SASEGT. CDR3 sequence: CASSTWWGTEAFF. CDR3 bases: TGTGCCAGCAGTACGTGGTGGGGCACTGAAGCTTTCTTT.

A few counts support this clonotype. In DNA form, the CDR3 reads TGTGCCAGTAGTACCCAAGACAGGGGGATCTACGAGCAGTACTTC. It specifies CASSTQDRGIYEQYF. The chain has TRBV19 and TRBJ2-7; TRBD1 matches at 9 bases. This CDR3 region has 15 residues. Germline V CDR1 and CDR2: LNHDA, SQIVND (reference sequence). With V trimmed by 4 bases and J by 3 bases, 7 bases remained unmatched.

The gene calls are TRBV5-6 and TRBJ2-7; either TRBD1 or TRBD2 may fit D (5 bases each). The length of the CDR3 is 15 residues. CDR1 and CDR2 from the germline V gene are SGHDT and YYEEEE. V gave up 0 bases and J gave up 7 bases, with 17 bases separating them. The chain's CDR3 is CASSLDGGAAGEQYF. As DNA, the CDR3 is TGTGCCAGCAGCTTGGATGGTGGGGCCGCGGGTGAGCAGTACTTC. Full variable domain (outside the CDR3, taken from reference TRBV5-6 and TRBJ2-7): DAGVTQSPTHLIKTRGQQVTLRCSPKSGHDTVSWYQQALGQGPQFIFQYYEEEERQRGNFPDRFSGHQFPNYSSELNVNALLLGDSALYLCASSLDGGAAGEQYFGPGTRLTVT.

This clonotype was recorded at least ten times. This chain links TRBV7-2 with TRBJ1-2; tentative D call: TRBD1 (5 bases). Trimming pared 6 bases from V and 8 bases from J, leaving 19 bases between. The CDR3 covers 14 residues. Germline CDR1 reads SGHTA; CDR2 reads FQGNSA. CDR3 region: CASSLAGPGQGYTF. The CDR3 DNA reads as TGTGCCAGCAGTCTAGCGGGGCCAGGGCAAGGCTACACCTTC.

The chain joins TRBV28 to TRBJ2-7; 7 bases line up with TRBD1. V dropped 8 bases and J dropped 2; count of bases not matched to a gene: 18. CDR3 size: 17 residues. Germline values: CDR1 MDHEN, CDR2 SYDVKM. Written as DNA, the CDR3 is TGTGCCAGCTCTGTTGTACGTAGGACAGGAATACCCTACGAGCAGTACTTC. Its protein is CASSVVRRTGIPYEQYF.

This clonotype occurred many times. The chain links TRBV10-3 to TRBJ1-5; D possibly corresponds to TRBD1 (6 bases). From germline, CDR1 is ENHRY and CDR2 SYGVKD. Trimming removed 3 bases from V and 1 base from J, with 13 bases in between. The CDR3 covers 16 residues. CDR3 DNA sequence: TGTGCCATCAGTGATACAGGGAGGGGAAGCAATCAGCCCCAGCATTTT. Translating it yields CAISDTGRGSNQPQHF.

This clonotype was seen ten or more times. This chain joins TRBV27 and TRBJ2-7; no firm D call. Germline loops: CDR1 MNHEY, CDR2 SMNVEV (reference sequence). The CDR3 has 16 residues. V was clipped by 2 bases and J by 0 bases, with 14 bases between them. In DNA form, the CDR3 reads TGTGCCAGCAGTTTAGGGTTGGGAACCTCCTCCTACGAGCAGTACTTC. Its translation is CASSLGLGTSSYEQYF.

This clonotype was counted ten times or more. This sequence may be a read error, since a much larger clone differs from it by one base. This sequence joins TRBV7-9 and TRBJ1-2; tentative D call: TRBD1 (6 bases). Germline loops: CDR1 SEHNR, CDR2 FQNEAQ (reference sequence). The CDR3 sequence is 12 residues long. V lost 6 bases to trimming and J lost 4 bases, with 9 bases between them. Here the CDR3 DNA reads TGTGCCAGCAGGTCGGACAGCTATGGCTACACCTTC. Its protein is CASRSDSYGYTF.